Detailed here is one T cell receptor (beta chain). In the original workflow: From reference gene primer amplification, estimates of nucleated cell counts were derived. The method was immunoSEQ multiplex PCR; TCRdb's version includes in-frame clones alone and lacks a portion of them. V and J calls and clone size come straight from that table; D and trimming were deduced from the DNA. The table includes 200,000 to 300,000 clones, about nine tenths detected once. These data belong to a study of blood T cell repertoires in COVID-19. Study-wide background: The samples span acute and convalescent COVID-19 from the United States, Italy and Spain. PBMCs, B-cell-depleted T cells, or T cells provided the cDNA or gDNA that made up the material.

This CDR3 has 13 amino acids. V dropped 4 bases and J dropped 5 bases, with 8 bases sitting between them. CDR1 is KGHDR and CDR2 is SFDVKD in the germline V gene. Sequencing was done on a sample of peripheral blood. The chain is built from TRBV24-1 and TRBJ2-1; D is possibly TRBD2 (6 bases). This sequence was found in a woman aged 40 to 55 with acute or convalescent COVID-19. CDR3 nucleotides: TGTGCCACCAGTGAGGGACTGGACAATGAGCAGTTCTTC. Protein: CATSEGLDNEQFF.